This T cell receptor (beta chain) was sequenced in a study of blood T cell repertoires in COVID-19. Across the study: From the United States, Italy and Spain came samples of acute and convalescent COVID-19.

Per the study methods: The assay estimated nucleated cells by amplifying reference gene primers. Sequencing used immunoSEQ multiplex PCR; TCRdb keeps in-frame clones, though not all of them. That table supplies the V and J calls and clone size; D and trimming were determined from the DNA. The sample lists 220,000 or so clones; 84% were seen once. Individuals aged about 18 to 95 years were recruited from 24 US areas. This clonotype was obtained from a middle-aged woman who had recovered from COVID-19. What was sequenced was PBMCs or T cells enriched from blood (not recorded which).

The CDR3 protein is CSATDGVEQYF. In DNA form, the CDR3 reads TGCAGTGCGACGGACGGGGTCGAGCAGTACTTC. V gene TRBV20-1 combines with J gene TRBJ2-7, with D tentatively TRBD2 (5 bases). The CDR3 runs 11 residues. Trimming shortened V by 6 bases and J by 6 bases, and 12 bases separated the two germline ends. Germline V gene sequence: CDR1 DFQATT, CDR2 SNEGSKA (reference sequence).